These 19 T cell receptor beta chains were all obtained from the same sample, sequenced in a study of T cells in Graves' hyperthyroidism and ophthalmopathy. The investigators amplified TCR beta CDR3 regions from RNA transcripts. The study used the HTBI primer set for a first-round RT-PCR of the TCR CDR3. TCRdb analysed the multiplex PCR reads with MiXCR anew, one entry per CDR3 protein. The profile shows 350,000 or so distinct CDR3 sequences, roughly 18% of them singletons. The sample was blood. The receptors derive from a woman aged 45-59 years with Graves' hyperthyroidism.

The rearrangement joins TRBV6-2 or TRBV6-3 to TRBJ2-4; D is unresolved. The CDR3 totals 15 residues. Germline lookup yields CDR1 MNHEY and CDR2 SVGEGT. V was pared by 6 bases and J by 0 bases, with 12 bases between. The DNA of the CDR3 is TGTGCCAGCAGCGACCCAACCCTAGCCAAAAACATTCAGTACTTC. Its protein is CASSDPTLAKNIQYF.

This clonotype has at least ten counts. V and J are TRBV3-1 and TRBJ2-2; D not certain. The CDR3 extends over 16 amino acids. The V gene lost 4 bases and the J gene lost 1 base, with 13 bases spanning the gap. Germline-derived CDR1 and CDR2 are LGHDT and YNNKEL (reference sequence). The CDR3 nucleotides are TGTGCCAGCAGCCCCGTTACGGGTTTGAACACCGGGGAGCTGTTTTTT. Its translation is CASSPVTGLNTGELFF.

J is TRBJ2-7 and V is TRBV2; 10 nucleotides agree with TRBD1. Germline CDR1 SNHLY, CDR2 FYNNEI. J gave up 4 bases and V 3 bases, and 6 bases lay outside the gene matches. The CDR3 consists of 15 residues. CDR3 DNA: TGTGCCAGCAGTGACGGACAGGGGGTGACTTACGAGCAGTACTTC. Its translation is CASSDGQGVTYEQYF. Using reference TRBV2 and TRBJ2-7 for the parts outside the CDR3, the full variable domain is EPEVTQTPSHQVTQMGQEVILRCVPISNHLYFYWYRQILGQKVEFLVSFYNNEISEKSEIFDDQFSVERPDGSNFTLKIRSTKLEDSAMYFCASSDGQGVTYEQYFGPGTRLTVT.

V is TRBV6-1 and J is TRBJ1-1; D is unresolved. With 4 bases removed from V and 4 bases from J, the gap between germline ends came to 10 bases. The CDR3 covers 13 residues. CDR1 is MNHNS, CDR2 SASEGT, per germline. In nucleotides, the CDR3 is TGTGCCAGCAGTGTAGCACGAATCACTGAAGCTTTCTTT. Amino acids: CASSVARITEAFF.

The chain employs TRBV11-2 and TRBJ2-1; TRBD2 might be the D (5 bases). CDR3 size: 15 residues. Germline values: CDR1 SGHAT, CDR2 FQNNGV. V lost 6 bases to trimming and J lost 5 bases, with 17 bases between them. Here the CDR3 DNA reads TGTGCCAGCAGTTTGCACCGGGGAGAGAACAATGAGCAGTTCTTC. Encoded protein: CASSLHRGENNEQFF.

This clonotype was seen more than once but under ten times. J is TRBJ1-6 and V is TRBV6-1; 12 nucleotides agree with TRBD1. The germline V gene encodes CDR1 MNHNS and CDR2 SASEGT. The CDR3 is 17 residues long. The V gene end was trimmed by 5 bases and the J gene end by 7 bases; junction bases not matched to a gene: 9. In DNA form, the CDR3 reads TGTGCCAGCAGTTCCACCGGGACAGGGGGCAAGAATTCACCCCTCCACTTT. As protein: CASSSTGTGGKNSPLHF.

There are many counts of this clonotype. In DNA form, the CDR3 reads TGTGCCAGCAGCTTAGGCAGCAACCGTCGGGCTTTCTTT. It specifies CASSLGSNRRAFF. The chain carries TRBV11-3 and TRBJ1-1; D not certain. The CDR3 consists of 13 residues. The germline gives CDR1 SGHNT, CDR2 YENEEA. The V and J ends lost 1 base and 11 bases respectively, with 14 bases between them. The variable domain in full, with the rest retrieved from reference TRBV11-3 and TRBJ1-1, is EAGVVQSPRYKIIEKKQPVAFWCNPISGHNTLYWYLQNLGQGPELLIRYENEEAVDDSQLPKDRFSAERLKGVDSTLKIQPAELGDSAVYLCASSLGSNRRAFFGQGTRLTVV.

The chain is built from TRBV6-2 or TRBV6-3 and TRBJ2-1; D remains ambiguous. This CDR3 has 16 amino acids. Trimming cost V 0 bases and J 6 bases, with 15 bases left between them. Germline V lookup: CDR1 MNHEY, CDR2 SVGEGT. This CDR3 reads CASSYSIGPAPNEQFF. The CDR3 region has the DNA TGTGCCAGCAGTTACTCGATTGGGCCAGCGCCCAATGAGCAGTTCTTC.

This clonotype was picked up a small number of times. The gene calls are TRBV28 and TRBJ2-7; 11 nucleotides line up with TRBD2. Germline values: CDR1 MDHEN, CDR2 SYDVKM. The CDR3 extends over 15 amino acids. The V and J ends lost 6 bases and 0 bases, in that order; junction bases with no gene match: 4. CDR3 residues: CASSIAGGPSYEQYF. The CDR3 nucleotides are TGTGCCAGCAGCATAGCGGGGGGGCCCTCCTACGAGCAGTACTTC.

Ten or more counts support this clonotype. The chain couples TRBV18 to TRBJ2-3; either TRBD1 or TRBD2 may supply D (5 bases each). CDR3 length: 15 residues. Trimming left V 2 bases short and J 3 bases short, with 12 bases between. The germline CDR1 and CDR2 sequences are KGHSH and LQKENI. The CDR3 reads CASSPGDEYTDTQYF. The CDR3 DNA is TGTGCCAGCTCACCAGGGGACGAGTATACAGATACGCAGTATTTT.

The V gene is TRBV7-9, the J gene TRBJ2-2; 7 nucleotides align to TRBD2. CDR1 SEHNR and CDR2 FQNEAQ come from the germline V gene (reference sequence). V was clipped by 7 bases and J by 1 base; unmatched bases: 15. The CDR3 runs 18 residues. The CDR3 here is CASTSFNRLAENTGELFF. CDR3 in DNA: TGTGCCAGCACCTCTTTCAATCGGCTAGCGGAGAACACCGGGGAGCTGTTTTTT.

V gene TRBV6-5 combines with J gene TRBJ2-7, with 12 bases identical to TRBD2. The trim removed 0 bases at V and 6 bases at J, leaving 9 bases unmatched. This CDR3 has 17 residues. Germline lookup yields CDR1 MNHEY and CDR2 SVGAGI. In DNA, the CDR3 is TGTGCCAGCAGTTACTCAAGACTAGCGGGGGAAGAGGGCGAGCAGTACTTC. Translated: CASSYSRLAGEEGEQYF.

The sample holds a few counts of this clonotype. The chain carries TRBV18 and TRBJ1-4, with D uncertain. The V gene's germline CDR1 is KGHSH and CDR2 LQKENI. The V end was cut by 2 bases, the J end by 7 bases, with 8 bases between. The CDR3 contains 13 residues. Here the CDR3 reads CASSPGESEKLFF. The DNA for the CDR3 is TGTGCCAGCTCACCAGGGGAGTCTGAAAAACTGTTTTTT.

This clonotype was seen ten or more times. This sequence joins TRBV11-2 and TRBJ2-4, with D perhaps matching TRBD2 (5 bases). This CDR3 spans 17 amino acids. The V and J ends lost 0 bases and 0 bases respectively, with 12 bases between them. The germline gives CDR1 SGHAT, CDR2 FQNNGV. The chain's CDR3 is CASSLDRSGVAKNIQYF. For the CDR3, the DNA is TGTGCCAGCAGCTTAGATCGGAGCGGAGTAGCCAAAAACATTCAGTACTTC.

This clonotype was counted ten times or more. CDR3 region: CASSQGPYGYTF. DNA of the CDR3: TGTGCCAGCAGTCAAGGGCCCTATGGCTACACCTTC. V gene TRBV28 combines with J gene TRBJ1-2; D is unclear. V was shortened by 5 bases and J by 4 bases, with 8 bases between the two germline ends. This CDR3 has 12 residues. Looked up from germline, CDR1 is MDHEN and CDR2 is SYDVKM.

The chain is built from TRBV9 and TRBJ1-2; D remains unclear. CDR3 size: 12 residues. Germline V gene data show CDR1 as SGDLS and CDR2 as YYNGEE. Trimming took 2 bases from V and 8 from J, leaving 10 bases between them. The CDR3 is CASSVQAKGYTF. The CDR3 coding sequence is TGTGCCAGCAGCGTCCAGGCGAAAGGCTACACCTTC.

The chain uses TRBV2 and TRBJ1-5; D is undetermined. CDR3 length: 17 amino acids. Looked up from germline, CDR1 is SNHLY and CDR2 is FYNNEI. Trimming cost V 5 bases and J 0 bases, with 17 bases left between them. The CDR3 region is CASSPRPGWDSNQPQHF. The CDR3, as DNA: TGTGCCAGCAGTCCCCGCCCCGGGTGGGATAGCAATCAGCCCCAGCATTTT.

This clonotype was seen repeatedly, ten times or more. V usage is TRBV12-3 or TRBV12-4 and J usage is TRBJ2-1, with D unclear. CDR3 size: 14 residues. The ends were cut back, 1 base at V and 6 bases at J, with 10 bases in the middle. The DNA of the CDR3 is TGTGCCAGCAGTTTAGTGGGATCCCTCAATGAGCAGTTCTTC. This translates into CASSLVGSLNEQFF.

The CDR3 spells CASSLGGIDNQPQHF. The CDR3 DNA reads as TGTGCCAGCAGTTTGGGGGGGATCGACAATCAGCCCCAGCATTTT. The chain links TRBV27 to TRBJ1-5, with D perhaps TRBD1 (5 bases). The CDR3 has 15 amino acids. Per germline, CDR1 MNHEY and CDR2 SMNVEV (reference sequence). The ends were cut back, 3 bases at V and 3 bases at J, with 12 bases in the middle.